This TCR beta chain was recorded in a study of T cells after yellow fever vaccination. General study findings and limits: Post-booster repertoires again held most primary-vaccination clones (about 95% CD4, roughly 88% CD8). Although most clonotypes did not, a small share appeared in both CD4 and CD8 compartments.

With 11 bases removed from V and 1 base from J, the gap between germline ends came to 9 bases. This CDR3 is built from 12 residues. Looked up from germline, CDR1 is SEHNR and CDR2 is FQNEAQ (reference sequence). This clonotype was found a few times. What it recognizes is unknown. TCRdb processed the 5' RACE reads anew with MiXCR; each CDR3 protein has one entry. The table includes about 130,000 distinct CDR3 sequences, 8.9% detected once. This clonotype was sampled from a man in his late teens or twenties who received the YFV17D yellow fever vaccine. This sample comprised CD8+ T cells sorted from PBMCs, obtained on the day of the yellow fever booster vaccination. The chain couples TRBV7-9 to TRBJ2-1; D is unclear. The CDR3 nucleotides read TGTGCCTGGGCGCTTTCCTACAATGAGCAGTTCTTC. As protein: CAWALSYNEQFF.